This passage covers 6 T cell receptor beta chains from one sample sequenced in a study of blood T cell repertoires in COVID-19. Here immunoSEQ multiplex PCR was the method, and the copy in TCRdb shows in-frame clones only, minus some. The sample lists 160,000 or so clones, 90% to 95% seen once, with roughly 2% in the top ten. The sequenced material came from peripheral blood. The receptors were gathered from a woman aged 60 to 75 with COVID-19, enrolled during active disease.

This clone came up a few times. The gene calls are TRBV3-1 (or the pseudogene TRBV3-2) and TRBJ2-2; 7 bases are shared with TRBD1. The ends lost 6 bases at V and 1 base at J; junction bases unmatched: 2. The CDR3 runs to 14 residues. The germline CDR1 and CDR2 sequences are LGHDT and YNNKEL (reference sequence). The CDR3 is CASRWTGNTGELFF. Here the CDR3 DNA reads TGTGCCAGCAGGTGGACAGGGAACACCGGGGAGCTGTTTTTT.

Written as DNA, the CDR3 is TGTGCCAGCGGGCAGACCTTTAGGTATGGCTACACCTTC. Encoded protein: CASGQTFRYGYTF. V is TRBV6-5 and J is TRBJ1-2; D not certain. The V gene lost 8 bases and the J gene lost 5 bases, with 15 bases spanning the gap. CDR3 length equals 13 residues. The germline CDR1 and CDR2 sequences are MNHEY and SVGAGI.

The rearrangement joins TRBV2 to TRBJ2-7, with a possible D match to TRBD2 (6 bases). This CDR3 region has 14 residues. Per germline, CDR1 SNHLY and CDR2 FYNNEI. The ends were cut back, 3 bases at V and 7 bases at J, with 16 bases in the middle. CDR3 nucleotide sequence: TGTGCCAGCAGTGACCCCGGGAGAGTTCTGGAGCAGTACTTC. Translating gives CASSDPGRVLEQYF.

The chain uses TRBV9 and TRBJ1-3; TRBD1 agrees at 8 bases. This CDR3 is 18 amino acids long. Looked up from germline, CDR1 is SGDLS and CDR2 is YYNGEE. The junction had 9 bases not matched to a gene; V was cut back by 0 bases and J by 1 base. CDR3 coding DNA: TGTGCCAGCAGCGTAGAAGAGACAGGGGCCCCATCTGGAAACACCATATATTTT. Protein product: CASSVEETGAPSGNTIYF.

This clone was detected a few times. The chain carries TRBV6-5 and TRBJ2-7; 8 nucleotides align to TRBD1. V dropped 6 bases and J dropped 8; count of bases not matched to a gene: 6. Per germline, CDR1 MNHEY and CDR2 SVGAGI. This CDR3 spans 12 amino acids. The CDR3 spells CASSLDRGQQYF. CDR3 sequence (DNA): TGTGCCAGCAGCTTAGACAGGGGACAGCAGTACTTC.

The chain combines TRBV6-2 or TRBV6-3 with TRBJ2-3; a possible D gene is TRBD2 (6 bases). The CDR3 is 14 amino acids. CDR1 is MNHEY, CDR2 SVGEGT, per germline. V was clipped by 2 bases and J by 9 bases, with 15 bases between them. CDR3 bases: TGTGCCAGCAGTTACCCCCCCGGCCGGGGGACGCAGTATTTT. This codes for CASSYPPGRGTQYF.